A single sample gave rise to the 5 T cell receptor beta chains below, sequenced in a study of blood T cell repertoires in COVID-19. The protocol was immunoSEQ multiplex PCR, while the TCRdb copy is restricted to in-frame clones and leaves out a portion. The sample holds over 300,000 clones; roughly 85% are singletons and the top ten take approximately 7.6%. The sequenced material came from peripheral blood. These TCRs come from a human donor in a cohort sampled during active COVID-19.

The genes are TRBV28 and TRBJ1-2; 7 positions agree with TRBD1. Germline-derived CDR1 and CDR2 are MDHEN and SYDVKM. J was trimmed by 8 bases and V by 8 bases; bases with no gene match: 8. The CDR3 length is 12 residues. For the CDR3, the DNA is TGTGCCAGCTCTACAGGGGCACTCGGCTACACCTTC. It codes for CASSTGALGYTF.

The rearrangement uses TRBV7-9 and TRBJ1-2; 9 bases agree with TRBD1. The CDR3 consists of 13 residues. V was pared by 3 bases and J by 6 bases, with 2 bases of the junction left unmatched. The germline gives CDR1 SEHNR, CDR2 FQNEAQ (reference sequence). The CDR3 here is CASSLRTGDGYTF. The CDR3 DNA sequence: TGTGCCAGCAGCTTGAGGACAGGGGATGGCTACACCTTC.

This chain joins TRBV6-5 and TRBJ1-2; D unclear. V shed 6 bases and J shed 8 bases, with 13 bases lying between them. The V gene's germline CDR1 is MNHEY and CDR2 SVGAGI. The CDR3 is 12 amino acids. The CDR3 spells CASRWGVNGYTF. As DNA, the CDR3 is TGTGCCAGCAGGTGGGGAGTGAACGGCTACACCTTC.

J is TRBJ1-1 and V is TRBV5-1; D might be TRBD1 (6 bases). The length of the CDR3 is 14 residues. Between the trimmed V and J ends, which lost 4 bases and 6 bases, there was a span of 16 bases. The germline gives CDR1 SGHRS, CDR2 YFSETQ. The DNA for the CDR3 is TGCGCCAGCAGCACCTGGACAGCTACCGCTGAAGCTTTCTTT. It codes for CASSTWTATAEAFF.

The chain is built from TRBV10-2 and TRBJ2-2, with a tentative D call TRBD1 (6 bases). V was trimmed by 8 bases and J by 0 bases, leaving 10 bases between them. There are 14 residues in the CDR3. The V gene's germline CDR1 is WSHSY and CDR2 SAAADI. Here the CDR3 DNA reads TGCGCCAGCTGGACAGCCGCGAACACCGGGGAGCTGTTTTTT. Protein product: CASWTAANTGELFF.